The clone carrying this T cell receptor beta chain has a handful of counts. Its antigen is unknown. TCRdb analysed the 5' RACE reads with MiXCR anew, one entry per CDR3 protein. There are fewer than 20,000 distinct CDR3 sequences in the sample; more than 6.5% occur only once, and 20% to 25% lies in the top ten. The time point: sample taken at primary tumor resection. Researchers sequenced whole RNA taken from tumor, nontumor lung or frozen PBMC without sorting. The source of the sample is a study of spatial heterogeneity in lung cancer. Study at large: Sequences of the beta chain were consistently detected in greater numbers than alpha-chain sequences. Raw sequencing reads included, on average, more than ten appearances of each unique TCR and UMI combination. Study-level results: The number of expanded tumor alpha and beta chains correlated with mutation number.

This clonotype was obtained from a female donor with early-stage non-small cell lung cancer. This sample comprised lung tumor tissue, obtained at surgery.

This chain's CDR3 is CASSLLAGGLGMNTEAFF. As DNA, the CDR3 is TGTGCCAGCAGTTTATTGGCGGGCGGGCTAGGAATGAACACTGAAGCTTTCTTT. The rearrangement uses TRBV12-3 or TRBV12-4 and TRBJ1-1; no clear D gene. The CDR3 consists of 18 residues. V was pared by 2 bases and J by 0 bases, with 19 bases between.